The 21 T cell receptor beta chains given below trace back to one sample, sequenced in a study of T-cell memory formation after mild COVID-19. Via MiXCR, TCRdb re-called the 5' RACE reads, giving one row per CDR3 protein. The table shows more than 250,000 distinct CDR3 sequences, with around 17% occurring only once. Sequences were obtained from PBMCs or a T cell subset sorted from them (not recorded which). These receptors came from a man between 18 and 35 years old who had mild COVID-19 (a few samples of this study predate the infection). Cell type and time point are not known.

This clonotype has a handful of counts. The CDR3: CASSLTGGTYEQYF. The CDR3 coding sequence is TGCGCCAGCAGCTTGACAGGGGGCACGTACGAGCAGTACTTC. The chain has TRBV5-1 and TRBJ2-7; 9 nucleotides agree with TRBD1. Trimming at V came to 1 base and at J to 4 bases, leaving 3 bases not matched to a gene. This CDR3 has 14 residues. Germline CDR1 SGHRS, CDR2 YFSETQ.

This clonotype was recorded a few times. DNA for the CDR3: TGCGCCAGCAACCCAGCGGGGGCCAGAGATACGCAGTATTTT. Translating it yields CASNPAGARDTQYF. The chain recombines TRBV5-1 with TRBJ2-3, with 8 bases fitting TRBD2. This CDR3 has 14 residues. The ends lost 6 bases at V and 5 bases at J; junction bases unmatched: 8. CDR1 is SGHRS and CDR2 is YFSETQ in the germline V gene.

This clonotype was seen more than once but under ten times. The CDR3 nucleotides are TGTGCCAGCAGCCCCCGCGGGGAGGGCGGCTACACCTTC. Its protein product is CASSPRGEGGYTF. This chain connects TRBV5-5 to TRBJ1-2; no clear D gene. This CDR3 is built from 13 residues. V lost 4 bases, J lost 8 bases, and 15 bases lay in between. CDR1 is SGHKS and CDR2 is YYEKEE in the germline V gene (reference sequence).

V and J are TRBV6-5 and TRBJ2-1, with D hard to call. Germline CDR1 is MNHEY and CDR2 is SVGAGI. V lost 5 bases, J lost 5 bases, and 19 bases lay in between. CDR3 length equals 16 residues. The CDR3 coding sequence is TGTGCCAGCAGTATTACCCAATGGTCGGCGGACAATGAGCAGTTCTTC. Residues: CASSITQWSADNEQFF.

This clonotype occurred many times. This chain links TRBV7-6 with TRBJ2-7; D might be TRBD2 (6 bases). The CDR3 spans 15 residues. Looked up from germline, CDR1 is SGHVS and CDR2 is FNYEAQ. Between the trimmed V and J ends, which lost 2 bases and 1 base, there was a span of 12 bases. The chain's CDR3 is CASSLWGGSSYEQYF. The CDR3 coding sequence is TGTGCCAGCAGCTTATGGGGAGGCAGTTCCTACGAGCAGTACTTC.

The chain uses TRBV7-3 and TRBJ2-2; TRBD1 matches 7 bases. From germline, CDR1 is SGHTA and CDR2 FQGTGA. V was pared by 5 bases and J by 3 bases, with 3 bases of the junction left unmatched. The CDR3 runs 14 residues. The CDR3, as DNA: TGTGCCAGCAGCACGGGACAGTACACCGGGGAGCTGTTTTTT. Translated, it gives CASSTGQYTGELFF.

There are a few counts of this clonotype. The CDR3 DNA reads as TGTGCCACCAGCAGCTCCCTACCCCGTGGCACTGAAGCTTTCTTT. Translating gives CATSSSLPRGTEAFF. The chain joins TRBV15 to TRBJ1-1; unclear D gene. The CDR3 spans 15 residues. The germline V gene has CDR1 LNHNV and CDR2 YYDKDF (reference sequence). Between the trimmed V and J ends, which lost 3 bases and 4 bases, there was a span of 15 bases.

This clonotype was counted between two and nine times. The chain joins TRBV5-6 to TRBJ1-1; maybe TRBD1 (6 bases). V was shortened by 4 bases and J by 4 bases, with 20 bases between the two germline ends. Germline CDR1 and CDR2: SGHDT and YYEEEE. CDR3 length equals 16 residues. The DNA for the CDR3 is TGTGCCAGCAGCCAGCAGGGGATCCTGAAGAGCACTGAAGCTTTCTTT. Translated, it gives CASSQQGILKSTEAFF. The variable domain in full, with the rest retrieved from reference TRBV5-6 and TRBJ1-1, is DAGVTQSPTHLIKTRGQQVTLRCSPKSGHDTVSWYQQALGQGPQFIFQYYEEEERQRGNFPDRFSGHQFPNYSSELNVNALLLGDSALYLCASSQQGILKSTEAFFGQGTRLTVV.

The chain uses TRBV6-5 and TRBJ1-6; 7 bases agree with TRBD1. V was pared by 7 bases and J by 10 bases, with 7 bases of the junction left unmatched. This CDR3 is 13 amino acids long. Germline CDR1 MNHEY, CDR2 SVGAGI. CDR3 sequence reads: CASKGTVGSPLHF. In DNA, the CDR3 is TGTGCCAGCAAGGGGACAGTCGGGTCACCCCTCCACTTT.

This chain uses TRBV5-1 with TRBJ2-1; D perhaps matches TRBD2 (6 bases). The CDR3 extends over 14 amino acids. The germline V gene encodes CDR1 SGHRS and CDR2 YFSETQ. The V end lost 4 bases, the J end lost 7 bases, and 15 bases lay between the germline ends. The CDR3 DNA is TGCGCCAGCAGCGCCGGACCGGAGGGAAATGAGCAGTTCTTC. This translates into CASSAGPEGNEQFF.

The rearrangement uses TRBV6-5 and TRBJ2-3, with 8 bases fitting TRBD2. J was trimmed by 7 bases and V by 5 bases; bases with no gene match: 14. From germline, CDR1 is MNHEY and CDR2 SVGAGI. The CDR3 spans 16 residues. The CDR3 DNA reads TGTGCCAGCAGTAGGCTTAGCGGGGAACCGCCGAATACGCAGTATTTT. It yields the protein CASSRLSGEPPNTQYF.

This clonotype showed up many times. CDR3 bases: TGTGCCACCAGTGACCCGACAGTCAGAAAACTGTTTTTT. Translated: CATSDPTVRKLFF. J is TRBJ1-4 and V is TRBV24-1; D may be TRBD1 (5 bases). Germline CDR1 and CDR2: KGHDR and SFDVKD. The CDR3 extends over 13 amino acids. The germline V and J ends were trimmed by 4 bases and 10 bases, with 12 bases remaining between them.

V usage is TRBV20-1 and J usage is TRBJ2-5, with D tentatively TRBD2 (6 bases). The CDR3 has 12 residues. CDR1 DFQATT and CDR2 SNEGSKA come from the germline V gene (reference sequence). Trimming took 6 bases from V and 5 from J, leaving 13 bases between them. DNA of the CDR3: TGCAGTGCCGGACCGGGGGAGGAGACCCAGTACTTC. This codes for CSAGPGEETQYF.

There are a few counts of this clonotype. The rearrangement joins TRBV28 to TRBJ2-3; tentatively, D is TRBD2 (5 bases). V dropped 3 bases and J dropped 5 bases, with 18 bases sitting between them. CDR3 length: 16 residues. The V gene's germline CDR1 is MDHEN and CDR2 SYDVKM. CDR3: CASSFPRGYTRDTQYF. The CDR3, as DNA: TGTGCCAGCAGTTTCCCGCGCGGCTATACTAGAGATACGCAGTATTTT. Based on the CDR3 plus reference TRBV28 and TRBJ2-3, the full variable domain is DVKVTQSSRYLVKRTGEKVFLECVQDMDHENMFWYRQDPGLGLRLIYFSYDVKMKEKGDIPEGYSVSREKKERFSLILESASTNQTSMYLCASSFPRGYTRDTQYFGPGTRLTVL.

The rearrangement uses TRBV4-1 and TRBJ1-5; TRBD1 matches 10 bases. V gave up 6 bases and J gave up 6 bases; unmatched junction bases: 8. Germline lookup yields CDR1 MGHRA and CDR2 YSYEKL. This CDR3 region has 15 residues. In nucleotides, the CDR3 is TGCGCCAGCAGTACGGACAGGGGGGTCGGTCAGCCCCAGCATTTT. As protein: CASSTDRGVGQPQHF.

Many counts were recorded for this clonotype. The V call is TRBV7-2, the J call TRBJ2-5; D call uncertain. The CDR3 consists of 13 residues. CDR1 is SGHTA, CDR2 FQGNSA, per germline. V lost 5 bases to trimming and J lost 2 bases, with 9 bases between them. CDR3 coding DNA: TGTGCCAGCAGCGTCTACATGCAAGAGACCCAGTACTTC. This translates into CASSVYMQETQYF.

The chain uses TRBV12-3 or TRBV12-4 and TRBJ1-4; no definite D call. The CDR3 is 13 amino acids. The germline V and J ends were trimmed by 2 bases and 8 bases, with 9 bases remaining between them. The CDR3 sequence: CASSLHGSEKLFF. CDR3 bases: TGTGCCAGCAGTTTACATGGGAGCGAAAAACTGTTTTTT.

There are a few counts of this clonotype. The V and J genes are TRBV5-1 and TRBJ2-2, with D possibly TRBD1 on 5 matching bases. The CDR3 totals 16 residues. V was trimmed by 0 bases and J by 1 base, leaving 10 bases between them. Germline values: CDR1 SGHRS, CDR2 YFSETQ. This chain's CDR3 is CASSLVPGLNTGELFF. CDR3 nucleotide sequence: TGCGCCAGCAGCTTGGTCCCAGGGTTGAACACCGGGGAGCTGTTTTTT.

The chain carries TRBV20-1 and TRBJ2-3, with TRBD2 matching over 8 bases. The CDR3 contains 15 residues. Germline values: CDR1 DFQATT, CDR2 SNEGSKA (reference sequence). V was clipped by 3 bases and J by 4 bases; unmatched bases: 9. In nucleotides, the CDR3 is TGCAGTGCTAGCCGGCCCGGGGGGGCCGCAGATACGCAGTATTTT. Amino acid sequence: CSASRPGGAADTQYF.

CDR3 sequence (DNA): TGTGCCAGCAGCTCCTCCGGGACTAGCGGGGGGTACAATGAGCAGTTCTTC. Encoded protein: CASSSSGTSGGYNEQFF. The J gene is TRBJ2-1, the V gene TRBV7-3, with 15 bases aligning to TRBD2. Per germline, CDR1 SGHTA and CDR2 FQGTGA. The CDR3 loop spans 17 amino acids. V trimming: 4 bases; J trimming: 4 bases; junction bases outside the gene matches: 5.

This clonotype was recorded a few times. V and J are TRBV20-1 and TRBJ1-2, with 7 nucleotides matching TRBD1. V gave up 6 bases and J gave up 8 bases; unmatched junction bases: 9. This CDR3 comprises 12 residues. Looked up from germline, CDR1 is DFQATT and CDR2 is SNEGSKA (reference sequence). The DNA for the CDR3 is TGCAGTGCAAAGACAGGGCGGGAAGGCTACACCTTC. Translation: CSAKTGREGYTF.